Listed below are T cell receptor beta chains from one sample, sequenced in a study of Graves' ophthalmopathy and Graves' hyperthyroidism. TCRdb used MiXCR to reprocess the multiplex PCR reads, holding one entry per CDR3 protein. The sample consists of hundreds of thousands of distinct CDR3 sequences, under 25% of them appearing once. Sequencing was carried out using peripheral blood. These receptors were obtained from a woman between 18 and 29 years old with stable Graves' hyperthyroidism. Each CDR3 is given with its conserved first and last residue. The order of the fields is CDR3 protein, CDR3 length, J gene, V gene.

CATSEVHRIAEAFF | 14 | TRBJ1-1 | TRBV24-1
CASSFPGGAGADTQYF | 16 | TRBJ2-3 | TRBV9
CSATIYTGDLFF | 12 | TRBJ2-2 | TRBV20-1
CSVGLPHSNQPQHF | 14 | TRBJ1-5 | TRBV20-1
CASSSDLNIKYF | 12 | TRBJ2-4 | TRBV2
CSVTASYEQYF | 11 | TRBJ2-7 | TRBV29-1
CATSDWDSANTGELFF | 16 | TRBJ2-2 | TRBV24-1
CASTFSSGGGQPQHF | 15 | TRBJ1-5 | TRBV7-8
CAWSGDLYHEQYF | 13 | TRBJ2-7 | TRBV30
CATSLGDSTYEQYF | 14 | TRBJ2-7 | TRBV15
CSARAPVGGEAFF | 13 | TRBJ1-1 | TRBV20-1
CASRSQDRAHYEQYF | 15 | TRBJ2-7 | TRBV19
CASRLPNGDTEAFF | 14 | TRBJ1-1 | TRBV12-3/TRBV12-4
CATRLGGYNEQFF | 13 | TRBJ2-1 | TRBV10-3
CATSGQGRDYGYTF | 14 | TRBJ1-2 | TRBV24-1
CASSNNRDRYYEQYF | 15 | TRBJ2-7 | TRBV7-8
CSARRLAGVETQYF | 14 | TRBJ2-5 | TRBV20-1
CASSLELHSYEQYF | 14 | TRBJ2-7 | TRBV5-5
CASRDTYGEPFF | 12 | TRBJ2-2 | TRBV12-3/TRBV12-4
CASSYSNGPYEQYF | 14 | TRBJ2-7 | TRBV6-2/TRBV6-3
CSVEGSSGANVLTF | 14 | TRBJ2-6 | TRBV29-1
CAISVTGGESSYGYTF | 16 | TRBJ1-2 | TRBV10-3
CASSPAGGGEETQYF | 15 | TRBJ2-5 | TRBV7-3
CASSGTGRQPQHF | 13 | TRBJ1-5 | TRBV6-5
CASSYVRGRNTEAFF | 15 | TRBJ1-1 | TRBV6-5
CSAQGGTGDYEQYF | 14 | TRBJ2-7 | TRBV29-1
CASSLRGNPMNTEAFF | 16 | TRBJ1-1 | TRBV12-3/TRBV12-4
CATSPTGVQNTGELFF | 16 | TRBJ2-2 | TRBV5-1
CASSRTEGDSPLHF | 14 | TRBJ1-6 | TRBV4-2
CASSFQGPYGYTF | 13 | TRBJ1-2 | TRBV12-3/TRBV12-4
CASSARGTTYYEQYF | 15 | TRBJ2-7 | TRBV27
CASSDQGRETQYF | 13 | TRBJ2-5 | TRBV6-1